This TCR beta chain was profiled in a study of PD-1 blockade in mismatch repair-deficient tumors. V lost 0 bases and J 4 bases, leaving 15 bases between the germline ends. The germline V gene encodes CDR1 KGHSY and CDR2 FQNENV. The CDR3 spans 16 residues. Sequencing was performed with immunoSEQ multiplex PCR; in TCRdb, only in-frame clones are kept and a portion is missing. Of some 51,000 clones listed, 81% are singletons. This clonotype originated in an adult with mismatch repair-deficient cancer. Sequenced material: peripheral blood, taken more than 19 weeks after starting pembrolizumab. The chain is built from TRBV16 and TRBJ1-2, with D tentatively TRBD1 (5 bases). The CDR3 sequence is CASSQSVKGARYGYTF. CDR3 coding DNA: TGTGCCAGCAGCCAATCTGTTAAAGGGGCCCGCTATGGCTACACCTTC. Based on the CDR3 plus reference TRBV16 and TRBJ1-2, the full variable domain is GEEVAQTPKHLVRGEGQKAKLYCAPIKGHSYVFWYQQVLKNEFKFLISFQNENVFDETGMPKERFSAKCLPNSPCSLEIQATKLEDSAVYFCASSQSVKGARYGYTFGSGTRLTVV.